This entry concerns a single T cell receptor (beta chain). No antigen is known for it. Time point denoted: blood 2 weeks post-SBRT. Described treatment: 15 Gy SBRT to primary tumor, nephrectomy 4 weeks later. Radiation-treated patients gave blood at baseline, week 2 and week 4. This renal cell carcinoma was of the clear cell type. With 0 bases removed from V and 4 bases from J, the gap between germline ends came to 10 bases. The CDR3 consists of 15 residues. Germline CDR1 reads MNHEY; CDR2 reads SVGAGI. Sequencing used immunoSEQ multiplex PCR; TCRdb keeps in-frame clones, though not all of them. The table lists about 130,000 clones, approximately 85% of them singletons, with roughly 5% in the top ten. This specimen comes from a study of radiation and T cells in renal cell carcinoma. Whole-study context: Nephrectomy followed 15 Gy stereotactic body radiation by 4 weeks. Whole-study results and caveats: Top tumor clonotypes rose in blood 2 weeks post-radiation, then contracted.

This specimen was blood, taken from a patient whose treatment included radiotherapy and nephrectomy. This sequence originates from a man aged 45-65 years with renal cell carcinoma. The V gene is TRBV6-5, the J gene TRBJ1-3; D is perhaps TRBD1 (6 bases). The CDR3 loop is CASSYSGQSGNTIYF. The CDR3 DNA sequence: TGTGCCAGCAGTTACTCAGGACAGTCAGGAAACACCATATATTTT.